This TCR beta chain was captured by sequencing in a study of blood T cell repertoires in COVID-19. Turning to the study itself: COVID-19 samples collected from the United States, Italy and Spain covered acute and convalescent phases. Nucleic acid was either cDNA or gDNA, and it came from T cells, B-cell-depleted T cells, or PBMCs.

CDR1 and CDR2 (germline): SGHAT, FQNNGV. V gave up 1 base and J gave up 3 bases; unmatched junction bases: 3. The CDR3 is 15 amino acids. In the authors' workflow: Estimated nucleated cell counts came from reference gene primer amplification. This table comes from immunoSEQ multiplex PCR, and its TCRdb copy is limited to in-frame clones, with some not included. V and J calls plus clone size are reproduced from that table; the DNA served to infer D and trimming. This sample has about 260,000 clones; approximately 88% occur once, and the top ten carry about 0.7%. This chain links TRBV11-2 with TRBJ2-7; 10 bases align to TRBD1. Sequenced: peripheral blood. The receptor comes from a human donor in a cohort sampled during active COVID-19. The CDR3 region has the DNA TGTGCCAGCAGCTTAGGTAGGACAGGGGGCTACGAGCAGTACTTC. Its protein product is CASSLGRTGGYEQYF.